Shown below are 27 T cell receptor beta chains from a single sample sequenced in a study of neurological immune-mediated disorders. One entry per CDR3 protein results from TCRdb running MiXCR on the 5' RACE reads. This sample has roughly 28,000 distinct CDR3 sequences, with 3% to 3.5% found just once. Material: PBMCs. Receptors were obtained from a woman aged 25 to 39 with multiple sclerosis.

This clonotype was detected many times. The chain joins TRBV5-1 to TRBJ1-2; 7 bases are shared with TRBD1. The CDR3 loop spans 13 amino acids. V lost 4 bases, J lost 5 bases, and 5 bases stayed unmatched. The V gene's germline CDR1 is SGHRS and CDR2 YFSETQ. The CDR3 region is CASSRGQLYGYTF. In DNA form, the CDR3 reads TGCGCCAGCAGCCGGGGACAGCTATATGGCTACACCTTC.

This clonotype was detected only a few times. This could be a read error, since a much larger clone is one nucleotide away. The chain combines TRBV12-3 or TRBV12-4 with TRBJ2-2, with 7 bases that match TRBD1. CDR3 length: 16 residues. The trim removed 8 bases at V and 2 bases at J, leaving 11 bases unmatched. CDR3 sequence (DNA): TGTGCCAGCGGAAAGAGACAGGGCATAAACACCGGGGAGCTGTTTTTT. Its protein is CASGKRQGINTGELFF.

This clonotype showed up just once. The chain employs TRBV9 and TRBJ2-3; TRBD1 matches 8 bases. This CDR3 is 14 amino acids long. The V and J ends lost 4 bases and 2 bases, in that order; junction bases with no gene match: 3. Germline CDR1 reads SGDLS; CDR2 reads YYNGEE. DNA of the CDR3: TGTGCCAGCAGCTTGGGACAGGTCACAGATACGCAGTATTTT. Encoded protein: CASSLGQVTDTQYF.

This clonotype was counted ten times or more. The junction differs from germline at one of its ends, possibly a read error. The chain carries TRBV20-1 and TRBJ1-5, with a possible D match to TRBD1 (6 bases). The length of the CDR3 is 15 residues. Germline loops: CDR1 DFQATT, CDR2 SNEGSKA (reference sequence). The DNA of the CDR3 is TGCAGTGCTCCAAGGGCCTCGGGGGGCAATCAGCCCCAGAATTTT. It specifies CSAPRASGGNQPQNF.

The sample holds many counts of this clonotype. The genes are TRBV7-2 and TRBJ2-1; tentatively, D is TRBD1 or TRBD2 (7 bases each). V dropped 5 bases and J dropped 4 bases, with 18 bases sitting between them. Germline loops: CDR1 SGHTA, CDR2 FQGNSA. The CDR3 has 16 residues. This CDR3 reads CASSPGAGGGYNEQFF. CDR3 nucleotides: TGTGCCAGCAGCCCAGGGGCAGGGGGAGGGTACAATGAGCAGTTCTTC.

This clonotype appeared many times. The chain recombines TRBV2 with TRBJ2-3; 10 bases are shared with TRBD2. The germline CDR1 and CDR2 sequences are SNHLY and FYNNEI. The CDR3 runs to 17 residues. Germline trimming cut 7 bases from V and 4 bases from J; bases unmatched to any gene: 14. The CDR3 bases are TGTGCCAGCAAGTTTTTAAGCGGGGGGGCCGTCGCAGATACGCAGTATTTT. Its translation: CASKFLSGGAVADTQYF. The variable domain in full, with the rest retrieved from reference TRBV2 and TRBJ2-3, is EPEVTQTPSHQVTQMGQEVILRCVPISNHLYFYWYRQILGQKVEFLVSFYNNEISEKSEIFDDQFSVERPDGSNFTLKIRSTKLEDSAMYFCASKFLSGGAVADTQYFGPGTRLTVL.

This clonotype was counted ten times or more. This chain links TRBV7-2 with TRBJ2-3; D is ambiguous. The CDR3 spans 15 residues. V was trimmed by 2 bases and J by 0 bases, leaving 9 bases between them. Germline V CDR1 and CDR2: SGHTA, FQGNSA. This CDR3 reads CASSLFFTSTDTQYF. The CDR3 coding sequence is TGTGCCAGCAGCTTATTTTTTACTAGCACAGATACGCAGTATTTT.

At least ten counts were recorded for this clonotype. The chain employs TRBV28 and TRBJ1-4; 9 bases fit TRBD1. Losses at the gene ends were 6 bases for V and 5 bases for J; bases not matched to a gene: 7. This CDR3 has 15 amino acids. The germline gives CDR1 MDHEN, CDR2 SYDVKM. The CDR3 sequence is CASSPWTGANEKLFF. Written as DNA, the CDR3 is TGTGCCAGCAGCCCCTGGACAGGGGCAAATGAAAAACTGTTTTTT.

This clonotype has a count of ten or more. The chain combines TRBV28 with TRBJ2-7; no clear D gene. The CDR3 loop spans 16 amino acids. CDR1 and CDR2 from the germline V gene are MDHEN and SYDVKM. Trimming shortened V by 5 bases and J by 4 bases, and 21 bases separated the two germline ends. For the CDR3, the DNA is TGTGCCAGCAGTGTGGGTCCAGGTAGCTTAGGATACGAGCAGTACTTC. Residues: CASSVGPGSLGYEQYF. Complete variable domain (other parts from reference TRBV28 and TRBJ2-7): DVKVTQSSRYLVKRTGEKVFLECVQDMDHENMFWYRQDPGLGLRLIYFSYDVKMKEKGDIPEGYSVSREKKERFSLILESASTNQTSMYLCASSVGPGSLGYEQYFGPGTRLTVT.

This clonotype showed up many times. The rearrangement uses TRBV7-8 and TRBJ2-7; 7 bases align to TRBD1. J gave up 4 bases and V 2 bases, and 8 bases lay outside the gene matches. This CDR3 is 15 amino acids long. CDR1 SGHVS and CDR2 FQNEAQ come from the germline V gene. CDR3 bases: TGTGCCAGCAGCTTAAGGGGTGGACAGGATTACGAGCAGTACTTC. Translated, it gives CASSLRGGQDYEQYF.

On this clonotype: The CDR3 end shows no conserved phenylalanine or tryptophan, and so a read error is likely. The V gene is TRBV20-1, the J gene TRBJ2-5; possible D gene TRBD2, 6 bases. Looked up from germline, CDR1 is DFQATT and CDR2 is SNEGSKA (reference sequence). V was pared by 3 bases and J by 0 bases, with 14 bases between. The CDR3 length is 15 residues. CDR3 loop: CSASSGGAYQETQYN. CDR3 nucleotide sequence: TGCAGTGCTAGTTCGGGCGGGGCGTACCAAGAGACCCAGTACAAC.

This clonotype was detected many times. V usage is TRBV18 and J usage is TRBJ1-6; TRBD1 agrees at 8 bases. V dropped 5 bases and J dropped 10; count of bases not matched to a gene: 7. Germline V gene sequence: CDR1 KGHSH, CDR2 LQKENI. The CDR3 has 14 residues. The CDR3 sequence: CASSKTGDRSPLHF. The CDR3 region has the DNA TGTGCCAGCTCAAAGACAGGGGATCGATCACCCCTCCACTTT.

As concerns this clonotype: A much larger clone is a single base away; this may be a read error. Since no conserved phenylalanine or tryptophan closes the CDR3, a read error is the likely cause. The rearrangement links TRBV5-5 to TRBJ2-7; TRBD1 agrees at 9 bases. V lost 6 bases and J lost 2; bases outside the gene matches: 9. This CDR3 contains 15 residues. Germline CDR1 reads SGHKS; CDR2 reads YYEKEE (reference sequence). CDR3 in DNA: TGTGCCAGCATCGGACAGGGGCTTCGAACCTACGAGCAGTACATC. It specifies CASIGQGLRTYEQYI.

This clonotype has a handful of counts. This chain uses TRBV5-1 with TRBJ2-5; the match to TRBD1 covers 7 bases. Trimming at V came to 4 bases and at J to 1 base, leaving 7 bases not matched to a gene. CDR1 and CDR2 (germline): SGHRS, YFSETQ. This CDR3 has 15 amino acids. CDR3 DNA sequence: TGCGCCAGCAGCGCCCAACAGGGGTTCCAAGAGACCCAGTACTTC. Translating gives CASSAQQGFQETQYF.

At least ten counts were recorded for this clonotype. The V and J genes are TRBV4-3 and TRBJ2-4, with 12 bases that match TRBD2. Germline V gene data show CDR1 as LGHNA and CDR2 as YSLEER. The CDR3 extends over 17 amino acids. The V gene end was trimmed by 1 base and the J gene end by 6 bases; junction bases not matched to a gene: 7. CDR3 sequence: CASSQGLAGGWGNIQYF. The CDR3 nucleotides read TGCGCCAGCAGCCAAGGGCTAGCGGGGGGGTGGGGAAACATTCAGTACTTC.

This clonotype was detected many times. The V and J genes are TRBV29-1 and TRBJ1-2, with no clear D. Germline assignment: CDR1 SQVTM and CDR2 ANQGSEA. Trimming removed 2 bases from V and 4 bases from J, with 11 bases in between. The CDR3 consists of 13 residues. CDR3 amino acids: CSVESGVGYGYTF. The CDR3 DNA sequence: TGCAGCGTTGAATCCGGGGTGGGCTATGGCTACACCTTC. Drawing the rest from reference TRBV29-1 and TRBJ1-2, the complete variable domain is SAVISQKPSRDICQRGTSLTIQCQVDSQVTMMFWYRQQPGQSLTLIATANQGSEATYESGFVIDKFPISRPNLTFSTLTVSNMSPEDSSIYLCSVESGVGYGYTFGSGTRLTVV.

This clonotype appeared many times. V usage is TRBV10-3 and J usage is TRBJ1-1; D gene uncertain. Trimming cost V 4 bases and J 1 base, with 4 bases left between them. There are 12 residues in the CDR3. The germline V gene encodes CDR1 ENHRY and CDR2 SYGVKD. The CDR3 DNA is TGTGCCATCAGTGGGTGGAACACTGAAGCTTTCTTT. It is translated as CAISGWNTEAFF.

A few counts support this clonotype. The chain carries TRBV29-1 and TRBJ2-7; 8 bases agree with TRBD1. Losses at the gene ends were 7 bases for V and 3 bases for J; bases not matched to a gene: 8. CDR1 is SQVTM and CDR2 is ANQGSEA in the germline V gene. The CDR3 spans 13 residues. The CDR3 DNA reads TGCAGCGCCTCCGACAGGGGAATCTACGAGCAGTACTTC. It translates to CSASDRGIYEQYF.

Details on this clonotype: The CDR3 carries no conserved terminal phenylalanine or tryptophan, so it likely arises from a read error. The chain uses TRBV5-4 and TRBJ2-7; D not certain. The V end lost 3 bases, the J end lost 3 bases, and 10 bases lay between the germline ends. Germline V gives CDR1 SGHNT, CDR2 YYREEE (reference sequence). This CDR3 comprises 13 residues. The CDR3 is CASSSPTDYEQYL. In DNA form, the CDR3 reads TGTGCCAGCAGCTCGCCGACGGACTACGAGCAGTACTTA.

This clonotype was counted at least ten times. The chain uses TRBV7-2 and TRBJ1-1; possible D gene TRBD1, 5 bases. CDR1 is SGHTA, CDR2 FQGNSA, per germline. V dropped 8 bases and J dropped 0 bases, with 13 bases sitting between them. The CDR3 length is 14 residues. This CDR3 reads CASGQGVVNTEAFF. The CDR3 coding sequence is TGTGCCAGCGGTCAGGGAGTCGTGAACACTGAAGCTTTCTTT.

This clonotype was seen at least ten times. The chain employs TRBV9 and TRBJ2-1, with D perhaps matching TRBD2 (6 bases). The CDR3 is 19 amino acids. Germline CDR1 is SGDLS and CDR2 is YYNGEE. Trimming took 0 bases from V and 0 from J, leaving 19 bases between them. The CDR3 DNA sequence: TGTGCCAGCAGCGTAGCTACTCCAACTAGCCTCAGCTCCTACAATGAGCAGTTCTTC. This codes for CASSVATPTSLSSYNEQFF.

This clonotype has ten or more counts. DNA of the CDR3: TGTGCCAGCAGCACAGGGTTCAATGAGCAGTTCTTC. Translated, it gives CASSTGFNEQFF. The rearrangement uses TRBV7-2 and TRBJ2-1, with a tentative D call TRBD1 (6 bases). Germline assignment: CDR1 SGHTA and CDR2 FQGNSA. Trimming pared 5 bases from V and 6 bases from J, leaving 8 bases between. The CDR3 sequence is 12 residues long.

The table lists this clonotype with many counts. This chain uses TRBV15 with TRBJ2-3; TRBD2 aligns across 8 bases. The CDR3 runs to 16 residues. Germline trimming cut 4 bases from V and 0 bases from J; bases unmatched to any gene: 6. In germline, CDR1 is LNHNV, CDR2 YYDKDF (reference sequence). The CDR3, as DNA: TGTGCCACCAGCACCGGGGGGGGAGCTAGCACAGATACGCAGTATTTT. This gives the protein CATSTGGGASTDTQYF.

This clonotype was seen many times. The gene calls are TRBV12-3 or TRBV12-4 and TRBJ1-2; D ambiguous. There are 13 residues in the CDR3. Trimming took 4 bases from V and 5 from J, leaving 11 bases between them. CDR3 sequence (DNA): TGTGCCAGCAGTTCCACAGCCTTATATGGCTACACCTTC. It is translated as CASSSTALYGYTF.

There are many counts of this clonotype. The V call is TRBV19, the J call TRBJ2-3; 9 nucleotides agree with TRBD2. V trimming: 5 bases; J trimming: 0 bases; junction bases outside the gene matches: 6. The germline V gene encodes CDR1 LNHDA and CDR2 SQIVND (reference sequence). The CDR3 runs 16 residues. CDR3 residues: CASSPRGGTSTDTQYF. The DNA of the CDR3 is TGTGCCAGTAGTCCGCGGGGGGGGACCAGCACAGATACGCAGTATTTT.

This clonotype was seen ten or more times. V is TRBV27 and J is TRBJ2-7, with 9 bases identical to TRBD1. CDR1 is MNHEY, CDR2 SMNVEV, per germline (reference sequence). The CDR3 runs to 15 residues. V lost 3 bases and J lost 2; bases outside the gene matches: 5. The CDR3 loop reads CASSFRGTGTYEQYF. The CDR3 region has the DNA TGTGCCAGCAGTTTTCGGGGGACAGGGACCTACGAGCAGTACTTC.

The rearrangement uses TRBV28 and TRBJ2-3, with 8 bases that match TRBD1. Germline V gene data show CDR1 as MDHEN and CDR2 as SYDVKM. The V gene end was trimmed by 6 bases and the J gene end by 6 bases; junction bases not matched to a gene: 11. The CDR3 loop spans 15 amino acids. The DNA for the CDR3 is TGTGCCAGCAGCCTCGACAGGGGCCTCGTGGATACGCAGTATTTT. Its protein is CASSLDRGLVDTQYF.